This TCR beta chain was documented in a study of T cells in Graves' hyperthyroidism and ophthalmopathy. Whole-study context: Peripheral blood specimens were obtained at initial diagnosis, prior to any treatment. Findings of the study overall: Clonotypes that were expanded in thyroid above 0.001 mostly appeared in blood too.

If no ophthalmopathy progression occurred within 18 months, Graves' hyperthyroidism was stable. TCR beta CDR3 region amplification was performed from RNA transcripts. With the HTBI primer set, the TCR CDR3 went through a first round of RT-PCR. Each CDR3 protein is one row after TCRdb ran MiXCR on the multiplex PCR reads. The sample records a few hundred thousand distinct CDR3 sequences, around 16% being singletons. This clonotype has only a few counts. Its antigen is still unknown. The sequenced material came from blood. The origin of this receptor is a woman aged 25 to 39 with Graves' hyperthyroidism.

The CDR3, as DNA: TGTGCCAGCAGCCCCATCAGAAGGGAAGAGACCCAGTACTTC. This translates into CASSPIRREETQYF. The J gene is TRBJ2-5, the V gene TRBV6-2 or TRBV6-3, with no clear D. Germline V gives CDR1 MNHEY, CDR2 SVGEGT. The CDR3 runs to 14 residues. V was pared by 6 bases and J by 3 bases, with 14 bases between.